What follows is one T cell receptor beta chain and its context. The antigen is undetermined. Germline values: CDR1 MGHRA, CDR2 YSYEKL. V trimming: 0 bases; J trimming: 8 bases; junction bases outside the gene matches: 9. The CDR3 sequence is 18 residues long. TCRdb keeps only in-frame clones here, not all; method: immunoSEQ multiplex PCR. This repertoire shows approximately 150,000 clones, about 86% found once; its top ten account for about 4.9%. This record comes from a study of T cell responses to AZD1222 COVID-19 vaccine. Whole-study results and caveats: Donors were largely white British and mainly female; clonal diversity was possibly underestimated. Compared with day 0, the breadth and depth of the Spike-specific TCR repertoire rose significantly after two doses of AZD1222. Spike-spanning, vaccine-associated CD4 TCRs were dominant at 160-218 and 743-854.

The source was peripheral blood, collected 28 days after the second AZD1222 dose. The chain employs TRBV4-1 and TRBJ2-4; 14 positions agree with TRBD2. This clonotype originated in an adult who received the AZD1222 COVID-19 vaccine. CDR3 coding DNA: TGCGCCAGCAGCCAAGAAGGACTAGCGGGGGGCGGGAGAGACATTCAGTACTTC. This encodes CASSQEGLAGGGRDIQYF.